These 31 T cell receptor beta chains originate from one sample sequenced in a study of blood T cells in healthy people across ages. Next came a second PCR, run for about 7 to 12 cycles, which used a sample-barcoded 5' primer along with a J-beta primer mix. One entry per CDR3 protein, called by TCRdb with MiXCR from the 5' RACE reads. The sample holds around 1.7 million distinct CDR3 sequences; 28% are singletons and the top ten take around 7.7%. Source material: blood. Source of these receptors: a woman in her thirties in good health.

This clonotype has only a few counts. The chain carries TRBV6-2 or TRBV6-3 and TRBJ2-7; 8 positions match TRBD1. With V trimmed by 5 bases and J by 5 bases, 8 bases remained unmatched. This CDR3 is built from 14 residues. The germline CDR1 and CDR2 sequences are MNHEY and SVGEGT. CDR3 nucleotide sequence: TGTGCCAGCAGTCGCGGGACAGGAGGCCACGAGCAGTACTTC. It codes for CASSRGTGGHEQYF.

This clonotype was counted at least ten times. The V and J genes are TRBV29-1 and TRBJ1-2; D gene ambiguous. From germline, CDR1 is SQVTM and CDR2 ANQGSEA. The CDR3 is 11 residues long. Trimming removed 7 bases from V and 3 bases from J, with 9 bases in between. Here the CDR3 DNA reads TGCAGCGGGGTTGAAGACTATGGCTACACCTTC. Translated: CSGVEDYGYTF.

The J gene is TRBJ1-4, the V gene TRBV18, with D possibly TRBD1 on 5 matching bases. Germline V lookup: CDR1 KGHSH, CDR2 LQKENI. The CDR3 contains 15 residues. V shed 6 bases and J shed 7 bases, with 18 bases lying between them. The chain's CDR3 is CASSNQGRVSEKLFF. Written as DNA, the CDR3 is TGTGCCAGCTCCAACCAGGGCAGGGTCTCTGAAAAACTGTTTTTT. The entire variable domain, with the rest obtained from reference TRBV18 and TRBJ1-4, is as follows: NAGVMQNPRHLVRRRGQEARLRCSPMKGHSHVYWYRQLPEEGLKFMVYLQKENIIDESGMPKERFSAEFPKEGPSILRIQQVVRGDSAAYFCASSNQGRVSEKLFFGSGTQLSVL.

This clonotype came up many times. The gene calls are TRBV7-2 and TRBJ2-1; D is unresolved. Trimming cost V 5 bases and J 3 bases, with 14 bases left between them. The CDR3 length is 15 residues. Germline V gives CDR1 SGHTA, CDR2 FQGNSA. CDR3 DNA sequence: TGTGCCAGCAGCCTTACCACAGCCTACTACAATGAGCAGTTCTTC. This codes for CASSLTTAYYNEQFF.

The genes are TRBV2 and TRBJ2-1; 9 bases are a match to TRBD2. From germline, CDR1 is SNHLY and CDR2 FYNNEI. The CDR3 consists of 14 residues. Trimming removed 7 bases from V and 4 bases from J; junction bases left unmatched: 5. The CDR3 sequence: CASKLGLAYNEQFF. DNA of the CDR3: TGTGCCAGCAAGTTAGGACTAGCGTACAATGAGCAGTTCTTC.

This chain links TRBV6-5 with TRBJ1-1; 11 nucleotides agree with TRBD1. J was trimmed by 6 bases and V by 5 bases; bases with no gene match: 11. The CDR3 has 16 amino acids. The germline gives CDR1 MNHEY, CDR2 SVGAGI. Here the CDR3 DNA reads TGTGCCAGCAGTCGGAGCCCGGGACAGGGGGGCCCTGAAGCTTTCTTT. Encoded protein: CASSRSPGQGGPEAFF.

This clonotype occurred many times. J is TRBJ2-7 and V is TRBV20-1; 7 bases are a match to TRBD1. Germline V CDR1 and CDR2: DFQATT, SNEGSKA (reference sequence). This CDR3 region has 13 residues. J was trimmed by 4 bases and V by 6 bases; bases with no gene match: 9. The CDR3: CSAVDRVLYEQYF. In DNA, the CDR3 is TGCAGTGCAGTAGACAGGGTTTTGTACGAGCAGTACTTC.

This clonotype was seen ten or more times. This chain joins TRBV27 and TRBJ2-5; 9 bases are shared with TRBD2. The germline CDR1 and CDR2 sequences are MNHEY and SMNVEV (reference sequence). V lost 2 bases, J lost 2 bases, and 3 bases stayed unmatched. The CDR3 is made up of 15 amino acids. The CDR3 loop reads CASSLLAGPQETQYF. CDR3 coding DNA: TGTGCCAGCAGTTTACTAGCGGGGCCTCAAGAGACCCAGTACTTC.

The chain recombines TRBV6-6 with TRBJ2-5, with D possibly TRBD2 on 6 matching bases. The CDR3 consists of 13 residues. V was clipped by 4 bases and J by 4 bases, with 10 bases between them. Germline values: CDR1 MNHNY, CDR2 SVGAGI (reference sequence). The CDR3 spells CASSSGGIETQYF. The CDR3 nucleotides read TGTGCCAGCAGTTCCGGGGGAATAGAGACCCAGTACTTC.

The genes are TRBV14 and TRBJ2-5; D perhaps matches TRBD1 (5 bases). The CDR3 is 15 amino acids. Deletions cut 1 base from V and 4 bases from J, with 13 bases between. Per the germline V gene, CDR1 is SGHDN and CDR2 is FVKESK. CDR3 region: CASSQVPGLAETQYF. CDR3 in DNA: TGTGCCAGCAGCCAAGTCCCAGGGTTAGCAGAGACCCAGTACTTC.

V usage is TRBV7-6 and J usage is TRBJ2-3; tentatively, D is TRBD2 (8 bases). Germline CDR1 and CDR2: SGHVS and FNYEAQ. The CDR3 has 17 amino acids. The V end lost 5 bases, the J end lost 5 bases, and 23 bases lay between the germline ends. DNA for the CDR3: TGTGCCAGCAGCCCCCGGACCGGGACAGCGGGGGAAGATACGCAGTATTTT. It encodes CASSPRTGTAGEDTQYF.

The chain employs TRBV14 and TRBJ2-1; D is perhaps TRBD2 (5 bases). CDR1 is SGHDN, CDR2 FVKESK, per germline. V was cut by 4 bases and J by 6 bases, with 10 bases left in between. The CDR3 length is 13 residues. The CDR3 here is CASSRGLRNEQFF. The CDR3 DNA reads as TGTGCCAGCAGCCGAGGACTCCGCAATGAGCAGTTCTTC.

The chain links TRBV12-3 or TRBV12-4 to TRBJ2-7; D perhaps matches TRBD1 (5 bases). V was clipped by 3 bases and J by 0 bases, with 15 bases between them. The CDR3 sequence is 16 residues long. The CDR3 DNA is TGTGCCAGCAGTTTGGGGCCCCGCGGTAGCTCCTACGAGCAGTACTTC. As protein: CASSLGPRGSSYEQYF.

There are a few counts of this clonotype. V and J are TRBV24-1 and TRBJ2-1, with 8 bases identical to TRBD1. Trimming took 9 bases from V and 4 from J; bases not matched to a gene: 4. This CDR3 is 13 amino acids long. The germline V gene encodes CDR1 KGHDR and CDR2 SFDVKD. This chain's CDR3 is CATQGAVYNEQFF. The CDR3 DNA reads as TGTGCCACCCAGGGGGCCGTGTACAATGAGCAGTTCTTC.

The chain uses TRBV12-3 or TRBV12-4 and TRBJ2-1; D might be TRBD1 (5 bases). The CDR3 loop spans 14 amino acids. The V and J ends lost 6 bases and 6 bases respectively, with 15 bases between them. This chain's CDR3 is CASRGRVPRNEQFF. The DNA of the CDR3 is TGTGCCAGCAGGGGCAGGGTCCCTCGCAATGAGCAGTTCTTC.

This clonotype was observed a few times. The chain joins TRBV20-1 to TRBJ2-4; 9 nucleotides match TRBD2. The end of the DNA is better explained by TRBJ2-5, so the J call may be wrong. This CDR3 has 15 amino acids. Looked up from germline, CDR1 is DFQATT and CDR2 is SNEGSKA (reference sequence). CDR3 region: CSAFRGGRAIETQYF. The CDR3 region has the DNA TGCAGTGCCTTTCGTGGCGGGAGGGCCATTGAGACCCAGTACTTC.

There are a few counts of this clonotype. V and J are TRBV2 and TRBJ1-2; 7 bases match TRBD1. Trimming took 6 bases from V and 6 from J; bases not matched to a gene: 7. Germline V gene data show CDR1 as SNHLY and CDR2 as FYNNEI. This CDR3 has 13 residues. CDR3 residues: CASSEQGPDGYTF. CDR3 sequence (DNA): TGTGCCAGCAGCGAACAGGGGCCCGATGGCTACACCTTC.

The rearrangement links TRBV2 to TRBJ2-7, with D possibly TRBD2 on 7 matching bases. CDR1 and CDR2 (germline): SNHLY, FYNNEI. The CDR3 length is 15 residues. V lost 4 bases and J 2 bases, leaving 15 bases between the germline ends. The CDR3 nucleotides are TGTGCCAGCAGTGTTGGAAGCGGGGACACCTACGAGCAGTACTTC. Encoded protein: CASSVGSGDTYEQYF. Looking up the rest from reference TRBV2 and TRBJ2-7 gives the full variable domain: EPEVTQTPSHQVTQMGQEVILRCVPISNHLYFYWYRQILGQKVEFLVSFYNNEISEKSEIFDDQFSVERPDGSNFTLKIRSTKLEDSAMYFCASSVGSGDTYEQYFGPGTRLTVT.

Notes on this clonotype: A much more abundant neighbour one base away suggests this may be a read error. The chain uses TRBV7-6 and TRBJ2-7; 7 bases match TRBD1. V shed 4 bases, J shed 5 bases, and the junction held 8 bases outside the gene matches. The CDR3 runs to 14 residues. CDR1 is SGHVS and CDR2 is FNYEAQ in the germline V gene. The CDR3 loop is CASSSQTGSHEQYF. Here the CDR3 DNA reads TGTGCCAGCAGCTCTCAGACAGGGAGCCACGAGCAGTACTTC.

Concerning this clonotype: This may be a read error, as it is one base from a much larger clone. The chain combines TRBV4-3 with TRBJ2-6, with a tentative D call TRBD1 (6 bases). The CDR3 extends over 16 amino acids. In germline, CDR1 is LGHNA, CDR2 YSLEER. Trimming left V 0 bases short and J 0 bases short, with 6 bases between. The CDR3 DNA reads TGCGCCAGCAGCCAAGAGACAGGCTCTGGGGCCAACGTCCTGACTTTC. Protein product: CASSQETGSGANVLTF.

CDR3 sequence reads: CASSLLPASPYNEQFF. CDR3 nucleotides: TGTGCCAGCAGCTTATTGCCGGCCTCACCCTACAATGAGCAGTTCTTC. This chain links TRBV7-8 with TRBJ2-1; D remains ambiguous. Germline V gene data show CDR1 as SGHVS and CDR2 as FQNEAQ. V lost 2 bases to trimming and J lost 2 bases, with 13 bases between them. The CDR3 runs 16 residues.

The chain employs TRBV7-9 and TRBJ2-6; 8 nucleotides agree with TRBD2. V trimming: 5 bases; J trimming: 1 base; junction bases outside the gene matches: 13. CDR1 SEHNR and CDR2 FQNEAQ come from the germline V gene (reference sequence). CDR3 length: 19 amino acids. The CDR3 here is CASSPRTSSVRSGANVLTF. CDR3 bases: TGTGCCAGCAGCCCCAGGACTAGCTCGGTGAGGTCTGGGGCCAACGTCCTGACTTTC.

This clonotype was seen many times. The V and J genes are TRBV14 and TRBJ2-7; tentative D call: TRBD1 (6 bases). The CDR3 runs 12 residues. The germline V and J ends were trimmed by 8 bases and 6 bases, with 14 bases remaining between them. CDR1 is SGHDN, CDR2 FVKESK, per germline. CDR3 nucleotide sequence: TGTGCCAGCGGGGACAAGGGTCTCGAGCAGTACTTC. Protein: CASGDKGLEQYF.

This sequence joins TRBV2 and TRBJ2-7; 7 bases match TRBD1. This CDR3 has 14 amino acids. Unmatched junction bases numbered 8, after V lost 7 bases and J lost 2 bases. Germline lookup yields CDR1 SNHLY and CDR2 FYNNEI. CDR3 nucleotide sequence: TGTGCCAGCATCATCGATAGGGGGCCCTACGAGCAGTACTTC. It specifies CASIIDRGPYEQYF.

The chain joins TRBV7-9 to TRBJ2-1; D gene ambiguous. Trimming cost V 0 bases and J 5 bases, with 8 bases left between them. The CDR3 is made up of 14 amino acids. Germline CDR1 and CDR2: SEHNR and FQNEAQ (reference sequence). In nucleotides, the CDR3 is TGTGCCAGCAGCTTAGCGGCGACGGACAATGAGCAGTTCTTC. This sequence encodes CASSLAATDNEQFF.

This clonotype was seen many times. This rearrangement joins TRBV9 to TRBJ2-5; 12 positions agree with TRBD2. V lost 5 bases, J lost 2 bases, and 4 bases stayed unmatched. From germline, CDR1 is SGDLS and CDR2 YYNGEE. The CDR3 covers 15 residues. CDR3 sequence reads: CASSRTSGDQETQYF. In nucleotides, the CDR3 is TGTGCCAGCAGTCGGACTAGCGGGGATCAAGAGACCCAGTACTTC.

The chain has TRBV27 and TRBJ2-1; a possible D gene is TRBD2 (6 bases). Trimming shortened V by 7 bases and J by 5 bases, and 12 bases separated the two germline ends. The CDR3 is made up of 13 amino acids. CDR1 is MNHEY and CDR2 is SMNVEV in the germline V gene (reference sequence). The CDR3 spells CASTWGLNNEQFF. The CDR3 coding sequence is TGTGCCAGCACGTGGGGACTCAACAATGAGCAGTTCTTC.

Comments on this clonotype: A clone one base away is much larger, so this may be a read error. This sequence joins TRBV15 and TRBJ2-7, with D perhaps TRBD2 (6 bases). CDR3 length: 13 amino acids. Germline lookup yields CDR1 LNHNV and CDR2 YYDKDF (reference sequence). The CDR3 sequence is CTTSRGTSGEQYF. In DNA, the CDR3 is TGTACCACCAGCAGAGGAACGAGCGGGGAGCAGTACTTC. The whole variable domain, filled in from reference TRBV15 and TRBJ2-7, reads DAMVIQNPRYQVTQFGKPVTLSCSQTLNHNVMYWYQQKSSQAPKLLFHYYDKDFNNEADTPDNFQSRRPNTSFCFLDIRSPGLGDTAMYLCTTSRGTSGEQYFGPGTRLTVT.

The chain has TRBV27 and TRBJ1-6; 7 bases are a match to TRBD1. The CDR3 consists of 16 residues. V shed 6 bases and J 2 bases; nucleotides not matched to a gene: 7. CDR1 is MNHEY and CDR2 is SMNVEV in the germline V gene (reference sequence). The CDR3 protein is CASRRQGSAYNSPLHF. As DNA, the CDR3 is TGTGCCAGCAGACGACAGGGCAGCGCCTATAATTCACCCCTCCACTTT.

The genes are TRBV7-6 and TRBJ2-7, with 16 bases identical to TRBD2. TRBJ2-5 explains the end of the DNA better; the J call may be wrong. Germline V CDR1 and CDR2: SGHVS, FNYEAQ. This CDR3 spans 19 amino acids. This CDR3 is CASSPRGTSGREGKETQYF. The CDR3 DNA follows: TGTGCCAGCAGCCCCCGGGGGACTAGCGGGAGGGAGGGAAAAGAGACCCAGTACTTC.

This clonotype was recorded only once. This chain uses TRBV6-1 with TRBJ1-3; D gene uncertain. Looked up from germline, CDR1 is MNHNS and CDR2 is SASEGT. V was pared by 8 bases and J by 2 bases, with 7 bases between. The CDR3 runs 12 residues. CDR3 nucleotide sequence: TGTGCCAGCGGTTCCACTGGAAACACCATATATTTT. Translated: CASGSTGNTIYF.